These 20 T cell receptor beta chains were sequenced from one sample in a study of cytomegalovirus exposure and HLA in healthy donors listed by TCRdb under 2017. Library method: the immunoSEQ multiplex PCR assay. TCRdb obtained this table from immuneACCESS and retained in-frame rearrangements with V and J assigned. These tables miss some clones; where compared with another copy, unresolved V genes account for less than half of the shortfall, and the remainder is unexplained. In this sample the table shows more than 110,000 clones, approximately 87% of which occur a single time. The top ten clones comprise nearly 3% of the sample. Sequenced sample: PBMCs. These receptor sequences come from a young man in good health and CMV-seronegative.

Here the CDR3 DNA reads TGTGCCAGTAGCTGGGGGGAGGGCAATCAGCCCCAGCATTTT. This codes for CASSWGEGNQPQHF. The chain employs TRBV19 and TRBJ1-5; weak D call: TRBD1 (5 bases). Germline CDR1 reads LNHDA; CDR2 reads SQIVND (reference sequence). The CDR3 has 14 amino acids. V lost 6 bases to trimming and J lost 2 bases, with 11 bases between them.

This sequence joins TRBV4-2 and TRBJ2-5; D remains unclear. The germline CDR1 and CDR2 sequences are LGHNA and YNFKEQ. The CDR3 totals 12 residues. V was cut by 0 bases and J by 5 bases, with 4 bases left in between. The chain's CDR3 is CASSQERETQYF. The CDR3 DNA reads as TGTGCCAGCAGCCAAGAGAGGGAGACCCAGTACTTC.

This clone was found a few times. V gene TRBV6-6 combines with J gene TRBJ1-5; D is ambiguous. CDR1 is MNHNY, CDR2 SVGAGI, per germline (reference sequence). The CDR3 runs 14 residues. V lost 2 bases and J 7 bases, leaving 12 bases between the germline ends. The CDR3 coding sequence is TGTGCCAGCAGTTACGGGGAGACAACGCAGCCCCAGCATTTT. Protein: CASSYGETTQPQHF.

CDR3 DNA: TGTGCCAGCAGCCCCCGACTAGCGGGGGGATCAGATACGCAGTATTTT. This sequence encodes CASSPRLAGGSDTQYF. V usage is TRBV6-4 and J usage is TRBJ2-3; 13 bases line up with TRBD2. V shed 6 bases and J 4 bases; nucleotides not matched to a gene: 7. Germline CDR1 and CDR2: MRHNA and SNTAGT. The CDR3 is 16 residues long.

The chain combines TRBV15 with TRBJ2-7, with 7 bases that match TRBD1. This CDR3 is 14 amino acids long. The germline CDR1 and CDR2 sequences are LNHNV and YYDKDF (reference sequence). The junction had 12 bases not matched to a gene; V was cut back by 7 bases and J by 6 bases. CDR3 sequence: CATTDDREYGEQYF. The CDR3 region has the DNA TGTGCCACCACCGACGACAGGGAATACGGCGAGCAGTACTTC.

The J gene is TRBJ2-4, the V gene TRBV6-4, with 7 bases aligning to TRBD1. In germline, CDR1 is MRHNA, CDR2 SNTAGT. The ends lost 8 bases at V and 8 bases at J; junction bases unmatched: 9. CDR3 length: 13 amino acids. DNA of the CDR3: TGTGCCAGCGCAAAGGGGGCCGAGGACATTCAGTACTTC. This codes for CASAKGAEDIQYF.

The V gene is TRBV4-3, the J gene TRBJ1-2, with TRBD1 matching over 7 bases. Trimming cost V 5 bases and J 5 bases; bases outside gene matches: 14. The length of the CDR3 is 16 residues. CDR1 LGHNA and CDR2 YSLEER come from the germline V gene. As DNA, the CDR3 is TGCGCCAGCAGCTTCCTTGGCCGACAGGGAAGTTATGGCTACACCTTC. Translating gives CASSFLGRQGSYGYTF.

This clone was seen a few times. This rearrangement joins TRBV27 to TRBJ2-7; perhaps TRBD2 as D (5 bases). The CDR3 extends over 14 amino acids. Trimming cost V 8 bases and J 4 bases, with 18 bases left between them. The germline V gene has CDR1 MNHEY and CDR2 SMNVEV (reference sequence). CDR3 loop: CASAVMREKYEQYF. The CDR3 nucleotides read TGTGCCAGCGCAGTCATGAGGGAGAAGTACGAGCAGTACTTC.

The J gene is TRBJ1-1, the V gene TRBV5-1; no definite D call. CDR1 and CDR2 (germline): SGHRS, YFSETQ. V lost 0 bases to trimming and J lost 4 bases, with 10 bases between them. This CDR3 region has 14 residues. Written as DNA, the CDR3 is TGCGCCAGCAGCTTGGGTCCCGAGTCCACTGAAGCTTTCTTT. It translates to CASSLGPESTEAFF.

This chain links TRBV4-1 with TRBJ2-5; TRBD1 matches at 7 bases. Looked up from germline, CDR1 is MGHRA and CDR2 is YSYEKL. CDR3 size: 16 residues. J gave up 4 bases and V 0 bases, and 8 bases lay outside the gene matches. CDR3 sequence: CASSQDLRGLGETQYF. The DNA for the CDR3 is TGCGCCAGCAGCCAAGATCTGAGGGGGCTTGGAGAGACCCAGTACTTC.

CDR3 DNA: TGTGCCAGCAGCATGACAGGGGGCGAAAACATTCAGTACTTC. This gives the protein CASSMTGGENIQYF. The genes are TRBV9 and TRBJ2-4; 10 positions agree with TRBD1. The CDR3 runs 14 residues. Per the germline V gene, CDR1 is SGDLS and CDR2 is YYNGEE. The V segment lost 4 bases and the J segment 5 bases; nucleotides outside the gene matches: 3.

This clone was seen a handful of times. J is TRBJ1-5 and V is TRBV19; D uncertain. This CDR3 is 15 amino acids long. Germline V gene data show CDR1 as LNHDA and CDR2 as SQIVND (reference sequence). V gave up 5 bases and J gave up 2 bases, with 13 bases separating them. CDR3 loop: CASSHRGMGNQPQHF. The CDR3 DNA sequence: TGTGCCAGTAGTCACCGGGGAATGGGCAATCAGCCCCAGCATTTT.

The chain has TRBV28 and TRBJ1-4, with a tentative D call TRBD1 (5 bases). Trimming left V 7 bases short and J 8 bases short, with 20 bases between. The CDR3 consists of 15 residues. Looked up from germline, CDR1 is MDHEN and CDR2 is SYDVKM. CDR3 protein: CASTSLWGGGEKLFF. In DNA form, the CDR3 reads TGTGCCAGCACCAGTTTATGGGGGGGAGGGGAAAAACTGTTTTTT.

The chain joins TRBV29-1 to TRBJ2-7; D might be TRBD1 (5 bases). The CDR3 totals 13 residues. V lost 1 base and J 1 base, leaving 8 bases between the germline ends. Germline V CDR1 and CDR2: SQVTM, ANQGSEA. The CDR3 loop reads CSVEGGKSYEQYF. The CDR3, as DNA: TGCAGCGTTGAAGGGGGCAAATCCTACGAGCAGTACTTC.

The chain is built from TRBV6-5 and TRBJ2-3; possibly TRBD2 for D (6 bases). Germline V gene lookup returns CDR1 MNHEY and CDR2 SVGAGI. V was cut by 4 bases and J by 6 bases, with 14 bases left in between. The CDR3 totals 14 residues. The CDR3 DNA sequence: TGTGCCAGCAGTTGGCAGGGAGGCAGGGATACGCAGTATTTT. It is translated as CASSWQGGRDTQYF.

This clone was counted a single time. The CDR3 DNA reads TGTGCCAGCAGTGAAGGGGCACAGCCCCTCTATGGCTACACCTTC. This codes for CASSEGAQPLYGYTF. This sequence joins TRBV6-4 and TRBJ1-2; TRBD1 might be the D (5 bases). Between the trimmed V and J ends, which lost 3 bases and 4 bases, there was a span of 15 bases. The CDR3 is 15 amino acids. Looked up from germline, CDR1 is MRHNA and CDR2 is SNTAGT.

This CDR3 is CASSYWDRSWNQPQHF. In nucleotides, the CDR3 is TGTGCCAGCAGTTACTGGGACAGGTCTTGGAATCAGCCCCAGCATTTT. The chain employs TRBV6-6 and TRBJ1-5, with 8 bases identical to TRBD1. CDR1 and CDR2 (germline): MNHNY, SVGAGI (reference sequence). The ends lost 1 base at V and 4 bases at J; junction bases unmatched: 6. CDR3 length: 16 residues.

The CDR3: CASSSPTRAAGNEQFF. CDR3 in DNA: TGTGCCAGCAGCTCCCCCACGAGGGCCGCCGGGAATGAGCAGTTCTTC. The rearrangement joins TRBV7-2 to TRBJ2-1; D perhaps matches TRBD2 (5 bases). The CDR3 has 16 amino acids. The germline gives CDR1 SGHTA, CDR2 FQGNSA. V lost 4 bases and J 7 bases, leaving 20 bases between the germline ends.

This sequence joins TRBV6-1 and TRBJ2-7; 8 nucleotides agree with TRBD1. This CDR3 has 11 residues. J lost 6 bases, V lost 6 bases, and 1 base had no gene match. The germline V gene has CDR1 MNHNS and CDR2 SASEGT. DNA of the CDR3: TGTGCCAGCAGGACAGGGGTCGAGCAGTACTTC. Protein sequence: CASRTGVEQYF.

The J gene is TRBJ1-3, the V gene TRBV25-1, with 9 bases fitting TRBD1. The ends lost 10 bases at V and 0 bases at J; junction bases unmatched: 4. CDR3 length: 14 amino acids. Germline V gene data show CDR1 as MGHDK and CDR2 as SYGVNS. The CDR3, as DNA: TGTGCCACCGGACAGGGGTCCTCTGGAAACACCATATATTTT. Translating it yields CATGQGSSGNTIYF.